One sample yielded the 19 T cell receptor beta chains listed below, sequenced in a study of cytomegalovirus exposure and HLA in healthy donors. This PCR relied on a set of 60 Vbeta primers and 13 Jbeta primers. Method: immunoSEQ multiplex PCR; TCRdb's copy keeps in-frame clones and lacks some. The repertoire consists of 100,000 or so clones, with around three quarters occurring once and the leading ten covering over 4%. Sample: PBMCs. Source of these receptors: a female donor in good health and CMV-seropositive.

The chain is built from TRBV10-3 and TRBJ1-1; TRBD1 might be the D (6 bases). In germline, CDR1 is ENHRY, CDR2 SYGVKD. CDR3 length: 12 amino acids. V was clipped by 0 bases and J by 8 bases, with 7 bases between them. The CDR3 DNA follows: TGTGCCATCAGTGAGTCAAGGGGGGAAGCTTTCTTT. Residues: CAISESRGEAFF.

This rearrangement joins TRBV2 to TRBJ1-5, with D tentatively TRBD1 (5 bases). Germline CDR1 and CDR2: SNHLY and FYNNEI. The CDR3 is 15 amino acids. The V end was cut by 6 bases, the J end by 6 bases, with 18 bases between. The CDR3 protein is CASSPEFGGSQPQHF. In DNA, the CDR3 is TGTGCCAGCAGCCCCGAGTTCGGGGGGTCTCAGCCCCAGCATTTT.

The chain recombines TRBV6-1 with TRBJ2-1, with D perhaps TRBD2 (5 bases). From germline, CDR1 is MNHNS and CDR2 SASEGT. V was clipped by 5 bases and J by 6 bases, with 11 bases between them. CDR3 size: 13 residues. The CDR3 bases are TGTGCCAGCAGTTTGAGGGAACCCAATGAGCAGTTCTTC. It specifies CASSLREPNEQFF.

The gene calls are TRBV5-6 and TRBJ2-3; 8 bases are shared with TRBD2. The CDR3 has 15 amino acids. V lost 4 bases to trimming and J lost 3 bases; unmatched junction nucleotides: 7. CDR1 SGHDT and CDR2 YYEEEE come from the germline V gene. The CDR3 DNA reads TGTGCCAGCAGCCGGAAAGCGGGAGAGACAGATACGCAGTATTTT. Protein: CASSRKAGETDTQYF.

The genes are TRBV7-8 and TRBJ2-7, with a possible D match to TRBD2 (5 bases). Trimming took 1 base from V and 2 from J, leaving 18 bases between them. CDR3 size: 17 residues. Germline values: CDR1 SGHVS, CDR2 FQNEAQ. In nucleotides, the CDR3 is TGTGCCAGCAGCTTAGGGGCCGGACTGCCGGCGGCCTACGAGCAGTACTTC. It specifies CASSLGAGLPAAYEQYF. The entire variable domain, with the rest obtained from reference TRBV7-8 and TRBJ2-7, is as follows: GAGVSQSPRYKVAKRGQDVALRCDPISGHVSLFWYQQALGQGPEFLTYFQNEAQLDKSGLPSDRFFAERPEGSVSTLKIQRTQQEDSAVYLCASSLGAGLPAAYEQYFGPGTRLTVT.

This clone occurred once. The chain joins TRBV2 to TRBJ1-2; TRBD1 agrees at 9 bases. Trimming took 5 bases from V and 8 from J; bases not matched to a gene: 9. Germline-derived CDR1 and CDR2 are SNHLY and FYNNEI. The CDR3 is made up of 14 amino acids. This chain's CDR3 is CASSPEGQGEGYTF. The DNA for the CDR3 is TGTGCCAGCAGTCCCGAGGGACAGGGTGAAGGCTACACCTTC.

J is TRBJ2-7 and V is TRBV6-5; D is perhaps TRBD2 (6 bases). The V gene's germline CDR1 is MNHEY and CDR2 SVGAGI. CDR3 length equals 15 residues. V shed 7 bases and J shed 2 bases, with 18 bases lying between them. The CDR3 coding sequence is TGTGCCAGCACCCGGTCAGGGAGGCCCCCCTACGAGCAGTACTTC. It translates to CASTRSGRPPYEQYF.

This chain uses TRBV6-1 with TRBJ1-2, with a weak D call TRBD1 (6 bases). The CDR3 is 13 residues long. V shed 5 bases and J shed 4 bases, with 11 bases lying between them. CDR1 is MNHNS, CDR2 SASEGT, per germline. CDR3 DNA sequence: TGTGCCAGCAGTAACGGACAGCCCTATGGCTACACCTTC. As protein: CASSNGQPYGYTF.

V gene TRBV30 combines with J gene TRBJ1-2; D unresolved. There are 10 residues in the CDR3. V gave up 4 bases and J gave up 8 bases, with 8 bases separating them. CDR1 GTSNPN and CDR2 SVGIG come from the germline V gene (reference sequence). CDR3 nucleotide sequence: TGTGCCTGGAAAAGAGCAGGCTACACCTTC. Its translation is CAWKRAGYTF.

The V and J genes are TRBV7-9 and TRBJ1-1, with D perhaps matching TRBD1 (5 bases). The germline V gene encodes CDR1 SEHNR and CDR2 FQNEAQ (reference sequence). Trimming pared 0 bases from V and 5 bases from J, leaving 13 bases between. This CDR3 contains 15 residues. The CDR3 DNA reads TGTGCCAGCAGCTTAGCCCCTGGGGCTGGGACTGAAGCTTTCTTT. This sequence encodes CASSLAPGAGTEAFF.

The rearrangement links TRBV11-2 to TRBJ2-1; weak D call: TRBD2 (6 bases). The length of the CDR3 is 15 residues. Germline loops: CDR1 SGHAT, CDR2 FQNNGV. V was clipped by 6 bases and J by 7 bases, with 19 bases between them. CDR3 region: CASSFSGRPENEQFF. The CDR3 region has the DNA TGTGCCAGCAGTTTTTCTGGGAGGCCAGAAAATGAGCAGTTCTTC.

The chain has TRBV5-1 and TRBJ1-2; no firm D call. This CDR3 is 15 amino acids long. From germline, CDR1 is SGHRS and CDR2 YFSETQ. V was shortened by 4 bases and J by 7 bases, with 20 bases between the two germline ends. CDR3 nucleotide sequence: TGCGCCAGCAGCATAGCCAGCGAGGGAGGGCCTGGCTACACCTTC. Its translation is CASSIASEGGPGYTF. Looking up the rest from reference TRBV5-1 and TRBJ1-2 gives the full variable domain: KAGVTQTPRYLIKTRGQQVTLSCSPISGHRSVSWYQQTPGQGLQFLFEYFSETQRNKGNFPGRFSGRQFSNSRSEMNVSTLELGDSALYLCASSIASEGGPGYTFGSGTRLTVV.

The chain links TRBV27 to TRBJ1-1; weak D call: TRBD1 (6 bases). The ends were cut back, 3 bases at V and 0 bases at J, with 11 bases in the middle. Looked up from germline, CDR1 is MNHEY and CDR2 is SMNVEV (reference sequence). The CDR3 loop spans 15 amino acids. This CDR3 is CASSLGATVNTEAFF. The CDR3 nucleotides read TGTGCCAGCAGTTTGGGGGCTACGGTGAACACTGAAGCTTTCTTT.

DNA of the CDR3: TGTGCCAGCAGTGAAGCTTGGACAGGTCTTAACTATGGCTACACCTTC. It yields the protein CASSEAWTGLNYGYTF. This chain links TRBV2 with TRBJ1-2; TRBD1 matches 7 bases. The CDR3 runs 16 residues. The germline gives CDR1 SNHLY, CDR2 FYNNEI. The V segment lost 0 bases and the J segment 1 base; nucleotides outside the gene matches: 5. Full variable domain (remainder filled in from reference TRBV2 and TRBJ1-2): EPEVTQTPSHQVTQMGQEVILRCVPISNHLYFYWYRQILGQKVEFLVSFYNNEISEKSEIFDDQFSVERPDGSNFTLKIRSTKLEDSAMYFCASSEAWTGLNYGYTFGSGTRLTVV.

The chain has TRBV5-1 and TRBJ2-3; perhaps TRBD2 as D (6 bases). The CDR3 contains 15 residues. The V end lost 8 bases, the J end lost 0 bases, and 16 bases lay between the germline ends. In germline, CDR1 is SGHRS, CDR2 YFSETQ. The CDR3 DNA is TGCGCCAGTCATAAGGAGGGATCTAGCACAGATACGCAGTATTTT. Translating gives CASHKEGSSTDTQYF. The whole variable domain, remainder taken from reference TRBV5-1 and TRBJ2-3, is KAGVTQTPRYLIKTRGQQVTLSCSPISGHRSVSWYQQTPGQGLQFLFEYFSETQRNKGNFPGRFSGRQFSNSRSEMNVSTLELGDSALYLCASHKEGSSTDTQYFGPGTRLTVL.

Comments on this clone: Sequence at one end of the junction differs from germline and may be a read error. The CDR3, as DNA: TGTTCCAGCAGCTCCCTAGCGGGAGTGCGAGATACGCAGTATTTT. Its protein is CSSSSLAGVRDTQYF. The V call is TRBV7-9, the J call TRBJ2-3, with 10 positions matching TRBD2. The CDR3 has 15 amino acids. Germline CDR1 SEHNR, CDR2 FQNEAQ (reference sequence).

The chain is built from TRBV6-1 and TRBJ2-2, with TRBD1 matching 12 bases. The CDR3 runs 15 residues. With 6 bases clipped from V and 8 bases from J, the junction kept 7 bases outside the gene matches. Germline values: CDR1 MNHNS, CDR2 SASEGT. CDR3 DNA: TGTGCCAGCAGCTCAGGGACAGGGGGCTGGGGGGAGCTGTTTTTT. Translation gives CASSSGTGGWGELFF.

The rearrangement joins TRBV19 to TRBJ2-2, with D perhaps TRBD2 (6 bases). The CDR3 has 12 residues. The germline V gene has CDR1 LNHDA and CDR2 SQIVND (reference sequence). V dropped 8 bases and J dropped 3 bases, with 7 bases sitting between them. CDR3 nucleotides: TGTGCCAGTGGGGGGTACACCGGGGAGCTGTTTTTT. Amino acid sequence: CASGGYTGELFF.

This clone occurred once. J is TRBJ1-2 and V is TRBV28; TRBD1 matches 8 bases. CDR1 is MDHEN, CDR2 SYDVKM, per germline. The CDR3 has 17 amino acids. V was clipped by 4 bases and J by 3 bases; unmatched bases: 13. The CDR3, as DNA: TGTGCCAGCAGTTGGGGAATGCCAGGACAGGGTGACTATGGCTACACCTTC. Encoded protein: CASSWGMPGQGDYGYTF.